What follows is one TCR beta chain and its context. Profiling relied on immunoSEQ multiplex PCR, and the TCRdb table lists in-frame clones only, not all of them. Of 100,000 to 150,000 clones in the sample, around nine tenths were seen once. The CDR3 has 14 residues. CDR1 and CDR2 from the germline V gene are SGHDN and FVKESK. V gave up 4 bases and J gave up 0 bases, with 9 bases separating them. The data belong to a study of control samples from healthy donors and cancer patients. The sample taken for sequencing was PBMCs. The chain has TRBV14 and TRBJ2-5; possibly TRBD1 for D (6 bases). This receptor was taken from a man in his fifties or sixties with head and neck cancer. CDR3 region: CASSRYRDQETQYF. CDR3 coding DNA: TGTGCCAGCAGCCGTTACAGGGACCAAGAGACCCAGTACTTC.